The present TCR beta chain was sequenced within a study of cytomegalovirus exposure and HLA in healthy donors (dated by TCRdb to between 2016 and 2019). A note on the overall study: According to an earlier analysis of a few hundred of the donors, 150 million to 200 million T cells yielded roughly 110 million unique TCR beta sequences and less than 300 Gb of sequence data. Typing coverage differed by locus: A, B, C, DRB1 and DQB1 were typed in about 620-630 donors, DQA1 in 500 to 550, DPA1 in around 610, and DPB1 in just under 490. Genome-wide SNP genotypes for about 65% of the roughly 670 donors were used in a later genetic analysis, which treated that subset as a discovery cohort. In a later analysis, previously published TCR beta repertoires from 666 donors were re-analyzed and high-resolution HLA genotyping was added so that TCR occurrence patterns could be studied. An early release covering more than 500 HLA-typed donors comprised 300 to 350 gigabases of sequencing data and 85 million to 100 million unique TCR sequences. The T cell repertoires of around 670 subjects were profiled by immunosequencing and related to cytomegalovirus serostatus. Alongside the repertoire data, information on donor age, sex, ethnicity and CMV serostatus was compiled. The study was designed to test whether signatures of past pathogen exposure could be identified by cataloging public T cell receptors. HLA typing covered class I and class II loci at four-digit resolution. A separate validation cohort of roughly 130 different subjects was used in addition to the roughly 670-subject first cohort. An earlier analysis of some 500 of the donors used high-throughput TCR beta sequencing to judge whether each TCR beta V gene segment behaved as functional or pseudogenic. Every discovery cohort repertoire had been produced on one sequencing platform. To predict cytomegalovirus infection status, the study brought together high-throughput TCR immunosequencing, statistical association of individual TCRs with disease status, and machine learning. On average, roughly 250,000 unique TCR beta nucleotide sequences were sequenced per donor among 398 genotyped donors of the cohort, with approximately 18% of those sequences being non-productive. Rather than drawing on any new phenotypic data, the later analysis identified candidate immune exposures from TCR beta sequences and the way those sequences occurred across donors. The genetic ancestry cluster associated with self-reported Caucasian donors included 81% of the approximately 430 genotyped donors. Four to six DR-DQ haplotypes were handled as single units for association and clustering, since linkage in the cohort was strong. Overall results and qualifications from the work: When HLA alleles, especially DR and DQ, strongly co-occurred, attributing TCR associations to individual alleles was difficult. This cohort had only TCR beta chains sequenced, and the lack of alpha or paired-chain data limited which features could be detected. Several of the top co-occurrence clusters appeared to be linked to parvovirus B19, influenza, CMV and Epstein-Barr virus, according to a later analysis. Correlated functional status among segregating V segments might be attributable to linkage disequilibrium, but an unknown experimental factor could not be ruled out. A later analysis found that HLA-associated TCR beta chains were more clonally expanded and had lower generation probabilities than equally common non-associated chains. Cytomegalovirus status was reported to be diagnosed by the classifier with high specificity and sensitivity in both the original and validation cohorts. Specific HLA alleles were associated with 18,000 or so TCR beta sequences at a false discovery rate of 0.05 in a later analysis. Most CMV-associated TCR beta chains appeared to be HLA-restricted in a later analysis, and the HLA associations seemed to be driven largely by CMV exposure. Most TCR sequences were seen in very few donors, while some public TCRs were found in many individuals. An earlier analysis of approximately 570 of the donors showed that most TCR beta V segments appeared in productive rearrangements either about 87% or about 30% of the time, which broadly matched IMGT annotations. Approximately 18 rarely observed V segments, including chromosome 9 orphons, were excluded from the earlier analysis of just under 600 of the donors because counts were too low. A later analysis found that TCR association rates varied across HLA loci, with DRB1 alleles showing the most associated TCRs and HLA-C alleles the fewest. HLA typing was unavailable for some donors at each locus, so association tests used only the typed subset. The study listed 150 to 200 TCR beta chains as associated with cytomegalovirus. A later genetic analysis reported fewer N-insertions in productive TCRs among donors in an Asian-associated ancestry cluster than the approximately 670-donor mean. Roughly uniform sequencing depth across donors was assumed in presence/absence analyses, although this assumption may not hold. According to the authors, the approach could potentially be generalized to other disease states and immunological phenotypes. Some IMGT-functional V segments, including TRBV6-2 and TRBV6-3, could not be told apart with the 87-base-pair reads, so those segments were excluded. The sequencing pipeline was judged likely to have produced a cluster of highly shared sequence variants as a technical artifact. Three of the identified cytomegalovirus-associated TCR beta chains were confirmed in vitro to be specific for cytomegalovirus antigens. An association between a missense DCLRE1C variant and V-gene and J-gene trimming of TCR beta chains was found in a later genetic analysis and replicated in an independent cohort. A further reported finding was that TCR beta sequences accurately predicted the HLA-A and HLA-B alleles for most subjects in the first cohort. Immune exposure information for the cohort was limited to CMV serostatus.

A note on this clone: Its antigen specificity is not known. No clone much larger than this one lies a single base away; base qualities are absent.

The germline V gene yields MNHNS for CDR1 and SASEGT for CDR2. The germline V end is reduced by 2 bases and the J end by 4 bases; junction bases left unmatched: 9. Taken from cysteine to phenylalanine, the CDR3 has 16 residues. Only the CDR3 portion is preserved as DNA: 48 bases, with reading frame beginning at the first base. The library came from the immunoSEQ multiplex PCR assay. A mixture of 60 forward primers for TCR Vbeta segments and 13 reverse primers for TCR Jbeta segments was used in the multiplex PCR. The CDR3 region of rearranged TCR beta genes was amplified from genomic DNA with a multiplex PCR assay. The amplified TCR beta libraries were sequenced on the Illumina HiSeq System as 87-base-pair reads. Under the source paper's analysis protocol: In a later analysis, 80 million or so unique TCR beta chains were counted across the roughly 670 repertoires, and some 10 million of these chains were shared by at least two donors. To remove PCR and sequencing errors, raw reads were error-corrected and collapsed into unique sequences using a nearest-neighbor algorithm that merged closely related sequences. Alignment of CDR3 sequences to IMGT reference sequences was used to assign V, D and J gene segments. For a sequence to be retained, a match of at least six nucleotides to both a V gene segment and a J gene segment was required. Rearrangements were classified as productive when the CDR3 lacked stop codons and remained in frame with V and J, and all other rearrangements were classified as non-productive. Following IMGT convention, CDR3 was defined as the stretch from the second conserved V-encoded cysteine up to the conserved J-encoded phenylalanine. In an earlier analysis of approximately 500 of the donors, sequences lacking an unambiguous match to a single V gene segment were excluded. An earlier analysis of a few hundred of the donors called V segments functional above 56.7% productive rearrangements and segregating when the between-donor standard deviation exceeded 5%. To diagnose cytomegalovirus status from the catalog of TCR beta chain sequences, a statistical classification framework was built. In a later analysis, TCR nucleotide sequences were compared against IMGT/GENE-DB human TR gene sequences so that V and J genes could be assigned. Using the TCRdist pipeline, a later analysis assigned CDR3 sequences along with most-parsimonious VDJ recombination scenarios. In a later analysis, each TCR beta chain was defined by its CDR3 amino acid sequence together with its V-gene family, and reads lacking a unique V-gene family were excluded. In a later analysis, several hundred highly shared, low-generation-probability nucleotide sequences were removed to address suspected cross-contamination and a sequencing artifact. For each public chain, a later analysis derived a clonal expansion index from normalized ranks of inferred template counts within each repertoire. A later analysis computed generation probabilities with a VDJ recombination model fitted to out-of-frame rearrangements, and checked the results against IGoR. In a later analysis, hypergeometric tests were used to score TCR-TCR, TCR-HLA and TCR-CMV co-occurrence, with a repertoire-size bias correction applied to TCR pairs. To estimate false discovery rates, a later analysis permuted the HLA or CMV assignments 20 times. In a later analysis, co-occurring TCRs were grouped using DBSCAN, with TCRdist sequence similarity added in when clustering inside HLA-allele-positive subsets. Repertoires with fewer than 30,000 or more than 120,000 public chains were left out of co-occurrence clustering, as were a handful of repertoires with anomalous nucleotide sharing. This is the immuneACCESS table as TCRdb keeps it, with only in-frame sequences that have V and J called. A part of the clones is gone; compared with another copy, unresolved V genes explain less than half, and the rest is unexplained. V, J and clone size are taken as reported in that table, and D and trimming were inferred from the DNA itself. The sample records about 140,000 clones, roughly 80% of which are singletons. The ten largest clones add up to around 4.4% of the sample.

The cohort was made up of 500 to 850 healthy bone marrow donors. All cohort members were sampled while nominally healthy, although unrecorded immune exposures were likely present. The donor tested CMV seronegative, placing the donor among the roughly 340 seronegative members of the cohort. Each donor provided a peripheral blood sample, and peripheral blood mononuclear cells were used for TCR beta sequencing. The Qiagen DNeasy Blood Extraction Kit was used to extract genomic DNA from the blood cell samples. Here the chain combines TRBV6-1 and TRBJ2-5; 8 bases in between match TRBD2. Sequencing input: PBMCs. The clonotype comes from a middle-aged man in good health and CMV-seronegative. The CDR3 protein sequence reads: CASSERGGPGVETQYF. The sequence in DNA is TGTGCCAGCAGTGAACGGGGGGGCCCGGGGGTAGAGACCCAGTACTTC.